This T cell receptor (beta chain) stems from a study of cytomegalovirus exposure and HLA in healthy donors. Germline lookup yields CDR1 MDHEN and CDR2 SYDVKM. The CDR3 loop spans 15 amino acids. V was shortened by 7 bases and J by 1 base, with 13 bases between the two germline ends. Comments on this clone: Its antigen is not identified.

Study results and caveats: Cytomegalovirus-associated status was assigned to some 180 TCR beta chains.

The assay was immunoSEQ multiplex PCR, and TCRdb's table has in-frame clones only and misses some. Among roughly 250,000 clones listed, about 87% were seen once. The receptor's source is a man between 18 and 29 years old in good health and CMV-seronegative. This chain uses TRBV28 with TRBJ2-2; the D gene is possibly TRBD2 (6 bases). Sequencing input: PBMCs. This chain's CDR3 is CASTAGGVNTGELFF. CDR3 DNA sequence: TGTGCCAGCACGGCGGGCGGGGTGAACACCGGGGAGCTGTTTTTT.